This T cell receptor beta chain was observed in a study of shared clonotypes between healthy human individuals. Trimming took off 3 bases at V and 7 bases at J, with 17 bases between the two ends. CDR3 size: 14 residues. Germline V CDR1 and CDR2: SGHRS, YFSETQ. The repertoire was sequenced with immunoSEQ multiplex PCR; TCRdb's copy has only in-frame clones and lacks some. The sample gives 470,000 or so clones, 65% to 85% of which show up once; roughly an eighth is in the top ten. This clonotype was sampled from a woman aged 40-49 years in good health. Some clones in this sample may be carry-over from other donors' samples. Sequencing input: PBMCs. The chain has TRBV5-1 and TRBJ2-7; the D gene could be TRBD1 or TRBD2 (5 bases each). The CDR3 bases are TGCGCCAGCAGCTCAGGTGGGACCCTTAAGGAGCAGTACTTC. It is translated as CASSSGGTLKEQYF.